What follows are 27 T cell receptor beta chains derived from one specimen sequenced in a study of blood T cell repertoires in COVID-19. The method was immunoSEQ multiplex PCR; TCRdb's version includes in-frame clones alone and lacks a portion of them. The table records 260,000 or so clones, 80% to 90% of them present only once. Material for sequencing was peripheral blood. Receptor source: a woman aged 70-85 years with acute or convalescent COVID-19.

V and J are TRBV6-5 and TRBJ2-5; tentatively, D is TRBD2 (6 bases). The CDR3 loop spans 15 amino acids. Trimming left V 0 bases short and J 4 bases short, with 12 bases between. CDR1 MNHEY and CDR2 SVGAGI come from the germline V gene. The CDR3 bases are TGTGCCAGCAGTTACTCGTCTTACGGGAGAGAGACCCAGTACTTC. Its translation is CASSYSSYGRETQYF.

This rearrangement joins TRBV7-9 to TRBJ1-1; D might be TRBD1 (6 bases). The CDR3 consists of 16 residues. The V and J ends lost 3 bases and 6 bases respectively, with 20 bases between them. CDR1 and CDR2 from the germline V gene are SEHNR and FQNEAQ (reference sequence). The CDR3 is CASSLTGAGRNAEAFF. The CDR3 bases are TGTGCCAGCAGCTTGACAGGCGCCGGCCGAAACGCTGAAGCTTTCTTT.

The chain recombines TRBV11-2 with TRBJ2-5, with D maybe TRBD2 (7 bases). The CDR3 is 16 amino acids. Trimming cost V 5 bases and J 0 bases, with 16 bases left between them. Germline V lookup: CDR1 SGHAT, CDR2 FQNNGV. The CDR3 protein is CASSLLGGGNQETQYF. CDR3 DNA: TGTGCCAGCAGCCTCCTAGGGGGGGGCAACCAAGAGACCCAGTACTTC. Drawing the rest from reference TRBV11-2 and TRBJ2-5, the complete variable domain is EAGVAQSPRYKIIEKRQSVAFWCNPISGHATLYWYQQILGQGPKLLIQFQNNGVVDDSQLPKDRFSAERLKGVDSTLKIQPAKLEDSAVYLCASSLLGGGNQETQYFGPGTRLLVL.

The chain uses TRBV27 and TRBJ1-6; 8 nucleotides match TRBD1. Germline CDR1 and CDR2: MNHEY and SMNVEV (reference sequence). This CDR3 spans 14 amino acids. J lost 7 bases, V lost 8 bases, and 7 bases had no gene match. The CDR3 nucleotides read TGTGCCAGCCGTAGGACAGGGTACAATTCACCCCTCCACTTT. Residues: CASRRTGYNSPLHF.

The V and J genes are TRBV5-6 and TRBJ2-6; D unresolved. The V end lost 4 bases, the J end lost 0 bases, and 8 bases lay between the germline ends. The V gene's germline CDR1 is SGHDT and CDR2 YYEEEE. The CDR3 sequence is 15 residues long. The CDR3 nucleotides are TGTGCCAGCAGCCCACTGTCCTCTGGGGCCAACGTCCTGACTTTC. It translates to CASSPLSSGANVLTF.

In this sample, this clone turned up a few times. The chain uses TRBV7-9 and TRBJ1-1; D not resolved. Deletions cut 11 bases from V and 3 bases from J, with 22 bases between. The CDR3 contains 15 residues. Germline lookup yields CDR1 SEHNR and CDR2 FQNEAQ (reference sequence). CDR3 bases: TGTGCCGTAGCCGGGAGCTTTTCTAGAGACACTGAAGCTTTCTTT. Its protein is CAVAGSFSRDTEAFF.

This clone is a singleton in its sample. CDR3: CAWSTSTDTQYF. As DNA, the CDR3 is TGTGCCTGGAGCACTAGCACAGATACGCAGTATTTT. The genes are TRBV30 and TRBJ2-3; D not certain. V dropped 3 bases and J dropped 0 bases, with 4 bases sitting between them. The CDR3 contains 12 residues. The germline CDR1 and CDR2 sequences are GTSNPN and SVGIG (reference sequence).

This clone appeared once. V gene TRBV2 combines with J gene TRBJ1-6; perhaps TRBD1 as D (6 bases). The CDR3 loop spans 15 amino acids. V shed 9 bases and J shed 0 bases, with 12 bases lying between them. Germline V gene sequence: CDR1 SNHLY, CDR2 FYNNEI. CDR3 nucleotides: TGTGCCAGTAACAGGGAGGGCTCCTATAATTCACCCCTCCACTTT. Protein: CASNREGSYNSPLHF.

The chain is built from TRBV7-2 and TRBJ2-1; D is perhaps TRBD2 (7 bases). V lost 4 bases, J lost 6 bases, and 16 bases lay in between. Germline V gene data show CDR1 as SGHTA and CDR2 as FQGNSA. CDR3 size: 15 residues. The CDR3 DNA reads as TGTGCCAGCAGCTCAAGACGGGGGGCTACCAATGAGCAGTTCTTC. Its translation: CASSSRRGATNEQFF.

This chain connects TRBV19 to TRBJ1-1; TRBD1 agrees at 12 bases. V lost 1 base to trimming and J lost 1 base; unmatched junction nucleotides: 1. The CDR3 spans 16 residues. Germline V gene data show CDR1 as LNHDA and CDR2 as SQIVND (reference sequence). As DNA, the CDR3 is TGTGCCAGTAGTATAGCGGGACAGGGGGCGAACACTGAAGCTTTCTTT. Its translation is CASSIAGQGANTEAFF.

The J gene is TRBJ1-3, the V gene TRBV3-1 (or the pseudogene TRBV3-2); tentatively, D is TRBD1 (5 bases). The CDR3 sequence is 15 residues long. Per the germline V gene, CDR1 is LGHDT and CDR2 is YNNKEL (reference sequence). V was shortened by 4 bases and J by 6 bases, with 16 bases between the two germline ends. CDR3 amino acids: CASSLTGTYSNTIYF. As DNA, the CDR3 is TGTGCCAGCAGCCTTACGGGGACTTATTCAAACACCATATATTTT.

The V and J genes are TRBV5-1 and TRBJ2-3; 8 bases are shared with TRBD1. From germline, CDR1 is SGHRS and CDR2 YFSETQ. The V gene end was trimmed by 0 bases and the J gene end by 2 bases; junction bases not matched to a gene: 5. The CDR3 runs 16 residues. As DNA, the CDR3 is TGCGCCAGCAGCTTGGCCGCCCAGGGGGCCACAGATACGCAGTATTTT. This gives the protein CASSLAAQGATDTQYF.

The gene calls are TRBV10-3 and TRBJ2-3, with 7 bases aligning to TRBD2. Germline V CDR1 and CDR2: ENHRY, SYGVKD. This CDR3 comprises 15 residues. With 6 bases clipped from V and 2 bases from J, the junction kept 8 bases outside the gene matches. CDR3 residues: CAIRRSGEPTDTQYF. The CDR3 bases are TGTGCCATCAGACGAAGCGGGGAACCCACAGATACGCAGTATTTT.

This clone was recorded a few times. The chain employs TRBV18 and TRBJ1-1; perhaps TRBD1 as D (5 bases). The CDR3 consists of 16 residues. CDR1 KGHSH and CDR2 LQKENI come from the germline V gene. Deletions cut 3 bases from V and 3 bases from J, with 17 bases between. CDR3 in DNA: TGTGCCAGCTCACCCCTTTTAGGCAGGGCGGACACTGAAGCTTTCTTT. Translation: CASSPLLGRADTEAFF.

This sequence joins TRBV13 and TRBJ1-1, with D tentatively TRBD1 (6 bases). This CDR3 spans 17 amino acids. CDR1 and CDR2 (germline): PRHDT, FYEKMQ (reference sequence). Trimming pared 5 bases from V and 4 bases from J, leaving 23 bases between. The CDR3 coding sequence is TGTGCCAGCAGCCCCCTTACGGTCTCGCCAGGGGCCACTGAAGCTTTCTTT. Translated: CASSPLTVSPGATEAFF. Using reference TRBV13 and TRBJ1-1 for the parts outside the CDR3, the full variable domain is AAGVIQSPRHLIKEKRETATLKCYPIPRHDTVYWYQQGPGQDPQFLISFYEKMQSDKGSIPDRFSAQQFSDYHSELNMSSLELGDSALYFCASSPLTVSPGATEAFFGQGTRLTVV.

CDR3 bases: TGTGCCATCAACGGGAAGAAGGACGGCAGCTCCTACAATGAGCAGTTCTTC. Residues: CAINGKKDGSSYNEQFF. The rearrangement joins TRBV10-3 to TRBJ2-1; a weak D match, TRBD2 (5 bases). Germline-derived CDR1 and CDR2 are ENHRY and SYGVKD. The V end lost 7 bases, the J end lost 0 bases, and 19 bases lay between the germline ends. This CDR3 has 17 amino acids.

This sequence joins TRBV19 and TRBJ2-5; the D gene is possibly TRBD1 (5 bases). CDR1 is LNHDA, CDR2 SQIVND, per germline (reference sequence). V lost 9 bases, J lost 5 bases, and 22 bases lay in between. The CDR3 sequence is 15 residues long. The CDR3 region has the DNA TGTGCCAGCAAGGACGTCCGCCAGGGCTGGGAGACCCAGTACTTC. Amino acid sequence: CASKDVRQGWETQYF.

This chain joins TRBV7-2 and TRBJ2-3, with D perhaps TRBD1 (5 bases). Germline V gives CDR1 SGHTA, CDR2 FQGNSA. Trimming pared 5 bases from V and 5 bases from J, leaving 14 bases between. The length of the CDR3 is 14 residues. The CDR3 DNA reads TGTGCCAGCAGCCCCTGGGGCCCGGGAGATACGCAGTATTTT. Translating gives CASSPWGPGDTQYF.

This chain uses TRBV7-9 with TRBJ2-2; D is perhaps TRBD2 (6 bases). Germline V CDR1 and CDR2: SEHNR, FQNEAQ (reference sequence). The CDR3 consists of 16 residues. V was cut by 5 bases and J by 2 bases, with 15 bases left in between. In nucleotides, the CDR3 is TGTGCCAGCAGCCCGGAGGGTTGGCGTAACACCGGGGAGCTGTTTTTT. Residues: CASSPEGWRNTGELFF. The full variable domain, its missing parts supplied by reference TRBV7-9 and TRBJ2-2, is DTGVSQNPRHKITKRGQNVTFRCDPISEHNRLYWYRQTLGQGPEFLTYFQNEAQLEKSRLLSDRFSAERPKGSFSTLEIQRTEQGDSAMYLCASSPEGWRNTGELFFGEGSRLTVL.

This clone has just one count. The chain couples TRBV28 to TRBJ1-2, with 11 bases aligning to TRBD1. Germline V gene data show CDR1 as MDHEN and CDR2 as SYDVKM. Trimming cost V 3 bases and J 2 bases; bases outside gene matches: 2. This CDR3 contains 15 residues. CDR3 in amino acids: CASSLGQGGNYGYTF. CDR3 bases: TGTGCCAGCAGTTTGGGACAGGGGGGGAACTATGGCTACACCTTC.

V usage is TRBV9 and J usage is TRBJ1-2; TRBD1 matches 9 bases. The germline V gene encodes CDR1 SGDLS and CDR2 YYNGEE. This CDR3 is built from 16 residues. V shed 0 bases and J 5 bases; nucleotides not matched to a gene: 8. The DNA of the CDR3 is TGTGCCAGCAGCGTAGTCCCCGGGACAGGGACATATGGCTACACCTTC. It codes for CASSVVPGTGTYGYTF.

This chain joins TRBV11-2 and TRBJ2-3, with 11 bases matching TRBD2. Germline V gene sequence: CDR1 SGHAT, CDR2 FQNNGV. This CDR3 has 16 amino acids. The V and J ends lost 0 bases and 11 bases, in that order; junction bases with no gene match: 10. CDR3 DNA sequence: TGTGCCAGCAGCTTAGATCCTATACTAGCGGGGGTAGGGCAGTATTTT. Translation: CASSLDPILAGVGQYF.

A remark on this clone: Other DNA sequences within the sample encode an identical CDR3. The chain carries TRBV10-3 and TRBJ1-1; unclear D gene. The germline V and J ends were trimmed by 3 bases and 1 base, with 6 bases remaining between them. Germline CDR1 and CDR2: ENHRY and SYGVKD. The CDR3 totals 13 residues. The CDR3 here is CAISDSGNTEAFF. DNA for the CDR3: TGTGCCATCAGTGACTCGGGGAACACTGAAGCTTTCTTT.

This chain connects TRBV30 to TRBJ2-7; 8 nucleotides line up with TRBD1. Trimming removed 8 bases from V and 5 bases from J; junction bases left unmatched: 11. The CDR3 loop spans 13 amino acids. The germline V gene has CDR1 GTSNPN and CDR2 SVGIG (reference sequence). The CDR3 coding sequence is TGTGCCCAAAGTCCGGGACAGGTAAACGAGCAGTACTTC. Protein product: CAQSPGQVNEQYF.

This rearrangement joins TRBV5-4 to TRBJ1-1; D unresolved. Germline V CDR1 and CDR2: SGHNT, YYREEE (reference sequence). Trimming stripped 1 base from V and 12 bases from J, with 13 bases between. This CDR3 spans 12 amino acids. In DNA, the CDR3 is TGTGCCAGCAGCTTGCAATGGAGGGCTCCTTTCTTT. Translation gives CASSLQWRAPFF.

The V and J genes are TRBV3-1 (or the pseudogene TRBV3-2) and TRBJ1-6; TRBD1 aligns across 12 bases. The V and J ends lost 1 base and 7 bases, in that order; junction bases with no gene match: 5. The CDR3 runs to 17 residues. Germline V CDR1 and CDR2: LGHDT, YNNKEL (reference sequence). CDR3 sequence: CASSQVGTGGQNSPLHF. The CDR3 DNA is TGTGCCAGCAGCCAAGTTGGGACAGGGGGCCAAAATTCACCCCTCCACTTT.

The chain uses TRBV6-5 and TRBJ1-3, with D perhaps matching TRBD1 (5 bases). CDR3 length: 14 residues. V shed 5 bases and J shed 2 bases, with 10 bases lying between them. Germline values: CDR1 MNHEY, CDR2 SVGAGI. The DNA for the CDR3 is TGTGCCAGCAGTCGGCCAGGGACTGGAAACACCATATATTTT. Encoded protein: CASSRPGTGNTIYF.